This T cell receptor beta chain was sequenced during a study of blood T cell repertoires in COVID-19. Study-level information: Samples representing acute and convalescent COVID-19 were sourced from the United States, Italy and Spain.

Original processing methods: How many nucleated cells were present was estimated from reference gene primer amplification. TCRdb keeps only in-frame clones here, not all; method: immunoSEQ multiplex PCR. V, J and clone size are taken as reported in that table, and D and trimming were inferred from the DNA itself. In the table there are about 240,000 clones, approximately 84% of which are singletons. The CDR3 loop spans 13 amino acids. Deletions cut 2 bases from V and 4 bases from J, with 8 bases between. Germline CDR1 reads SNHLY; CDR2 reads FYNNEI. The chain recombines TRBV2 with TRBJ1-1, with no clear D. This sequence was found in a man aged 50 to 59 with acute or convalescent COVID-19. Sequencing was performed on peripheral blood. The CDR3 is CASSEWSPTEAFF. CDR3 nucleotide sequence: TGTGCCAGCAGTGAATGGAGCCCCACTGAAGCTTTCTTT.